These 30 T cell receptor beta chains were sequenced from one sample in a study of blood T cell repertoires in COVID-19. This table comes from immunoSEQ multiplex PCR, and its TCRdb copy is limited to in-frame clones, with some not included. The profile shows under 350,000 clones, roughly 89% of them singletons. Sequencing input: PBMCs or T cells enriched from blood (not recorded which). These receptors originate from a woman aged 35 to 49 who had recovered from COVID-19.

The chain joins TRBV6-5 to TRBJ2-7; tentatively, D is TRBD2 (5 bases). CDR3 length equals 14 residues. V lost 4 bases to trimming and J lost 1 base, with 11 bases between them. Germline V gives CDR1 MNHEY, CDR2 SVGAGI. This CDR3 reads CASSSASRSYEQYF. CDR3 nucleotides: TGTGCCAGCAGTTCAGCTAGCCGATCCTACGAGCAGTACTTC.

V and J are TRBV6-6 and TRBJ1-6, with 7 bases lining up with TRBD1. V lost 4 bases and J lost 14; bases outside the gene matches: 14. There are 15 residues in the CDR3. Germline V lookup: CDR1 MNHNY, CDR2 SVGAGI (reference sequence). This CDR3 is CASSSKQGFREALHF. In DNA form, the CDR3 reads TGTGCCAGCAGTTCAAAACAGGGGTTTAGGGAAGCCCTCCACTTT.

V gene TRBV18 combines with J gene TRBJ2-3; possible D gene TRBD2, 5 bases. Germline CDR1 is KGHSH and CDR2 is LQKENI. The V end was cut by 2 bases, the J end by 3 bases, with 12 bases between. CDR3 length equals 15 residues. The CDR3 nucleotides are TGTGCCAGCTCACCAAACAGCCCGGGGACAGATACGCAGTATTTT. Its translation: CASSPNSPGTDTQYF.

V is TRBV5-1 and J is TRBJ1-3; no reliable D call. Germline CDR1 and CDR2: SGHRS and YFSETQ. Trimming cost V 0 bases and J 0 bases, with 7 bases left between them. This CDR3 is built from 15 residues. The CDR3 spells CASSLADNSGNTIYF. The CDR3 DNA reads TGCGCCAGCAGCTTGGCCGACAACTCTGGAAACACCATATATTTT.

V is TRBV11-2 and J is TRBJ1-1; tentative D call: TRBD1 (6 bases). The CDR3 loop spans 15 amino acids. Germline-derived CDR1 and CDR2 are SGHAT and FQNNGV. V lost 1 base and J 5 bases, leaving 14 bases between the germline ends. The CDR3 DNA is TGTGCCAGCAGCTTAGTATCAGGGGTTAGGACTGAAGCTTTCTTT. Amino acids: CASSLVSGVRTEAFF.

This chain joins TRBV7-6 and TRBJ2-5; TRBD2 matches 15 bases. Trimming took 5 bases from V and 5 from J; bases not matched to a gene: 3. Germline loops: CDR1 SGHVS, CDR2 FNYEAQ. The CDR3 contains 15 residues. The CDR3 sequence: CASSNGTSGRETQYF. Here the CDR3 DNA reads TGTGCCAGCAGCAATGGGACTAGCGGGAGGGAGACCCAGTACTTC.

The rearrangement links TRBV18 to TRBJ1-1; D is possibly TRBD1 (5 bases). Germline CDR1 KGHSH, CDR2 LQKENI. The CDR3 runs 13 residues. V was shortened by 2 bases and J by 5 bases, with 9 bases between the two germline ends. CDR3 amino acids: CASSPSQDTEAFF. The DNA of the CDR3 is TGTGCCAGCTCACCATCACAGGATACTGAAGCTTTCTTT.

The chain has TRBV21-1 and TRBJ2-7; TRBD2, the D gene given by the table, was not confirmed from the DNA. TRBV21-1 constitutes a pseudogene. CDR3 length: 14 amino acids. This chain's CDR3 is CASSTGDKGYEQYF. CDR3 bases: TGTGCCAGCAGCACCGGGGATAAAGGTTACGAGCAGTACTTC.

This rearrangement joins TRBV5-1 to TRBJ1-2, with D tentatively TRBD1 (5 bases). There are 16 residues in the CDR3. Trimming removed 2 bases at V and 0 bases at J, with 14 bases between. Germline CDR1 and CDR2: SGHRS and YFSETQ. CDR3 DNA: TGCGCCAGCAGCTTCGGACCGGGGGATACTAACTATGGCTACACCTTC. Translated, it gives CASSFGPGDTNYGYTF.

CDR3 in DNA: TGTGCCAGCAGCTCCTCCGCCGGGGATGGCTACACCTTC. It codes for CASSSSAGDGYTF. The chain has TRBV7-9 and TRBJ1-2; no definite D call. Germline-derived CDR1 and CDR2 are SEHNR and FQNEAQ (reference sequence). V was shortened by 4 bases and J by 6 bases, with 12 bases between the two germline ends. CDR3 length: 13 amino acids.

The rearrangement joins TRBV10-3 to TRBJ2-1, with 9 bases that match TRBD2. Per the germline V gene, CDR1 is ENHRY and CDR2 is SYGVKD. V gave up 10 bases and J gave up 6 bases; unmatched junction bases: 7. CDR3 length: 13 residues. The CDR3 DNA follows: TGTGCCACCGGAGGGACTAGCCTCAATGAGCAGTTCTTC. Translating gives CATGGTSLNEQFF.

The chain couples TRBV18 to TRBJ2-2; D may be TRBD1 (6 bases). The germline CDR1 and CDR2 sequences are KGHSH and LQKENI. Trimming removed 0 bases at V and 5 bases at J, with 13 bases between. The CDR3 extends over 16 amino acids. The DNA for the CDR3 is TGTGCCAGCTCACCACCTCAGAGACAGGCGACCGGGGAGCTGTTTTTT. Protein: CASSPPQRQATGELFF.

The chain uses TRBV30 and TRBJ1-2; 10 bases are shared with TRBD1. The J segment lost 5 bases and the V segment lost 4 bases, leaving 1 base of the junction unmatched. This CDR3 comprises 12 residues. In germline, CDR1 is GTSNPN, CDR2 SVGIG (reference sequence). This CDR3 reads CAWTGQGYGYTF. CDR3 nucleotides: TGTGCCTGGACGGGACAGGGGTATGGCTACACCTTC. Drawing the rest from reference TRBV30 and TRBJ1-2, the complete variable domain is SQTIHQWPATLVQPVGSPLSLECTVEGTSNPNLYWYRQAAGRGLQLLFYSVGIGQISSEVPQNLSASRPQDRQFILSSKKLLLSDSGFYLCAWTGQGYGYTFGSGTRLTVV.

This clone was detected only once. The CDR3 DNA reads as TGTGCCAGCAGCTTAGACAGGGGGCGAGACACTGAAGCTTTCTTT. Amino acid sequence: CASSLDRGRDTEAFF. This chain links TRBV7-3 with TRBJ1-1; 10 bases match TRBD1. CDR1 and CDR2 (germline): SGHTA, FQGTGA. This CDR3 contains 15 residues. With 2 bases clipped from V and 3 bases from J, the junction kept 3 bases outside the gene matches.

V usage is TRBV18 and J usage is TRBJ1-1, with 8 bases that match TRBD1. CDR3 size: 16 residues. CDR1 is KGHSH and CDR2 is LQKENI in the germline V gene. J gave up 0 bases and V 2 bases, and 5 bases lay outside the gene matches. CDR3 sequence reads: CASSPWTGSMNTEAFF. The DNA of the CDR3 is TGTGCCAGCTCACCATGGACAGGGAGCATGAACACTGAAGCTTTCTTT.

The chain uses TRBV9 and TRBJ2-7, with TRBD1 matching 11 bases. The CDR3 is 17 amino acids. The germline V gene has CDR1 SGDLS and CDR2 YYNGEE. J lost 4 bases, V lost 4 bases, and 13 bases had no gene match. CDR3 loop: CASSSTLPGQGGYEQYF. CDR3 nucleotide sequence: TGTGCCAGCAGCTCAACGCTGCCGGGACAGGGGGGTTACGAGCAGTACTTC.

V usage is TRBV5-6 and J usage is TRBJ1-2; 12 bases line up with TRBD1. CDR3 length equals 15 residues. The junction had 9 bases not matched to a gene; V was cut back by 4 bases and J by 8 bases. Germline loops: CDR1 SGHDT, CDR2 YYEEEE. CDR3 bases: TGTGCCAGCAGCCTAGCGGGACAGGGGGCGCGAGGCTACACCTTC. Its protein product is CASSLAGQGARGYTF.

The gene calls are TRBV19 and TRBJ1-5; D might be TRBD1 (5 bases). Trimming stripped 5 bases from V and 7 bases from J, with 15 bases between. The CDR3 is 14 amino acids. Germline values: CDR1 LNHDA, CDR2 SQIVND (reference sequence). The CDR3, as DNA: TGTGCCAGTAGTGATGGCAGGGTAGTACAGCCCCAGCATTTT. Its translation is CASSDGRVVQPQHF.

CDR3 amino acids: CASSLGTGPEQFF. In DNA form, the CDR3 reads TGTGCCAGCAGCTTAGGGACAGGTCCAGAGCAGTTCTTC. This chain connects TRBV7-9 to TRBJ2-1, with 7 bases matching TRBD1. The J segment lost 10 bases and the V segment lost 1 base, leaving 4 bases of the junction unmatched. The germline gives CDR1 SEHNR, CDR2 FQNEAQ (reference sequence). The CDR3 is 13 amino acids.

The genes are TRBV5-1 and TRBJ2-7, with 9 bases aligning to TRBD1. Germline lookup yields CDR1 SGHRS and CDR2 YFSETQ. Trimming removed 4 bases from V and 4 bases from J; junction bases left unmatched: 3. There are 13 residues in the CDR3. CDR3 region: CASSPDRGYEQYF. The CDR3 nucleotides read TGCGCCAGCAGCCCGGACAGGGGATACGAGCAGTACTTC.

The gene calls are TRBV7-2 and TRBJ1-6; the D gene is possibly TRBD1 (5 bases). V lost 4 bases, J lost 4 bases, and 14 bases lay in between. Looked up from germline, CDR1 is SGHTA and CDR2 is FQGNSA. The CDR3 is 16 amino acids. The CDR3 nucleotides read TGTGCCAGCAGCTCACAGGCCATCCGATATAATTCACCCCTCCACTTT. Encoded protein: CASSSQAIRYNSPLHF.

V usage is TRBV10-1 and J usage is TRBJ2-2; 8 bases agree with TRBD2. Germline V gene lookup returns CDR1 WNHNN and CDR2 SYGVQD (reference sequence). V shed 3 bases and J 1 base; nucleotides not matched to a gene: 10. This CDR3 is built from 18 residues. The CDR3 bases are TGCGCCAGCAGTGATGCCGGACTAGCCCCGGGGAACACCGGGGAGCTGTTTTTT. This sequence encodes CASSDAGLAPGNTGELFF.

The chain carries TRBV5-4 and TRBJ2-2; D may be TRBD1 (6 bases). The CDR3 totals 13 residues. CDR1 is SGHNT and CDR2 is YYREEE in the germline V gene (reference sequence). The ends were cut back, 3 bases at V and 5 bases at J, with 8 bases in the middle. CDR3 in DNA: TGTGCCAGCAGCTACAGGGAGACCGGGGAGCTGTTTTTT. It encodes CASSYRETGELFF.

The chain couples TRBV3-1 (or the pseudogene TRBV3-2) to TRBJ1-5; 7 positions match TRBD1. V was clipped by 4 bases and J by 5 bases; unmatched bases: 2. CDR1 is LGHDT and CDR2 is YNNKEL in the germline V gene (reference sequence). The CDR3 is 13 residues long. DNA of the CDR3: TGTGCCAGCAGCCGCGACAGGGATCAGCCCCAGCATTTT. It codes for CASSRDRDQPQHF.

The chain links TRBV2 to TRBJ2-3, with D possibly matching TRBD2 (6 bases). V lost 7 bases to trimming and J lost 1 base, with 9 bases between them. The CDR3 runs to 13 residues. The germline gives CDR1 SNHLY, CDR2 FYNNEI. The CDR3 sequence is CASMVAGTDTQYF. CDR3 sequence (DNA): TGTGCCAGCATGGTAGCGGGCACAGATACGCAGTATTTT.

J is TRBJ1-6 and V is TRBV3-1 (or the pseudogene TRBV3-2), with 10 bases fitting TRBD1. From germline, CDR1 is LGHDT and CDR2 YNNKEL (reference sequence). This CDR3 has 16 residues. V lost 5 bases, J lost 5 bases, and 6 bases stayed unmatched. CDR3 amino acids: CASSTWDRGNNSPLHF. The CDR3 nucleotides read TGTGCCAGCAGCACTTGGGACAGGGGAAATAATTCACCCCTCCACTTT.

The chain uses TRBV10-3 and TRBJ1-1; D might be TRBD1 (5 bases). With 10 bases removed from V and 0 bases from J, the gap between germline ends came to 12 bases. The CDR3 sequence is 13 residues long. CDR1 ENHRY and CDR2 SYGVKD come from the germline V gene. This CDR3 reads CASRQSLNTEAFF. The CDR3 DNA sequence: TGTGCCAGTAGACAGTCCTTGAACACTGAAGCTTTCTTT.

In this sample, this clone turned up once. V is TRBV5-1 and J is TRBJ2-2, with D perhaps matching TRBD2 (7 bases). This CDR3 has 15 residues. Germline V CDR1 and CDR2: SGHRS, YFSETQ. V gave up 4 bases and J gave up 7 bases, with 17 bases separating them. CDR3 sequence reads: CASSPAGGQGGELFF. The CDR3 DNA sequence: TGCGCCAGCAGCCCCGCCGGGGGGCAAGGCGGGGAGCTGTTTTTT. Full variable domain (rest looked up from reference TRBV5-1 and TRBJ2-2): KAGVTQTPRYLIKTRGQQVTLSCSPISGHRSVSWYQQTPGQGLQFLFEYFSETQRNKGNFPGRFSGRQFSNSRSEMNVSTLELGDSALYLCASSPAGGQGGELFFGEGSRLTVL.

The chain couples TRBV7-3 to TRBJ1-1, with D possibly TRBD1 on 5 matching bases. This CDR3 contains 13 residues. V was shortened by 5 bases and J by 0 bases, with 7 bases between the two germline ends. The V gene's germline CDR1 is SGHTA and CDR2 FQGTGA. CDR3 DNA: TGTGCCAGCAGCGCGACAGTGAACACTGAAGCTTTCTTT. Translated, it gives CASSATVNTEAFF. Together with reference TRBV7-3 and TRBJ1-1, the CDR3 gives the full variable domain: GAGVSQTPSNKVTEKGKYVELRCDPISGHTALYWYRQSLGQGPEFLIYFQGTGAADDSGLPNDRFFAVRPEGSVSTLKIQRTERGDSAVYLCASSATVNTEAFFGQGTRLTVV.

This clone was seen a handful of times. The chain links TRBV6-2 or TRBV6-3 to TRBJ1-1; D is undetermined. The V end lost 7 bases, the J end lost 1 base, and 10 bases lay between the germline ends. CDR1 is MNHEY and CDR2 is SVGEGT in the germline V gene. There are 13 residues in the CDR3. This CDR3 reads CASTPIQNTEAFF. DNA of the CDR3: TGTGCCAGCACCCCTATACAGAACACTGAAGCTTTCTTT.